This record covers a single T cell receptor (beta chain). The CDR3 has 14 amino acids. The ends were cut back, 6 bases at V and 7 bases at J, with 19 bases in the middle. CDR1 and CDR2 from the germline V gene are DFQATT and SNEGSKA (reference sequence). In TCRdb, the reads were re-called with MiXCR into one record per CDR3 protein. The data contain 200,000 to 250,000 distinct CDR3 sequences, roughly 22% of them singletons. The sample belongs to a study of T cell repertoires in cytomegalovirus infection. The receptor was derived from a human donor in good health (CMV status not recorded). Some clones in this sample may be carry-over from other donors' samples. Sequenced material: CD8+ T cells from PBMCs. V usage is TRBV20-1 and J usage is TRBJ2-1, with D tentatively TRBD1 (6 bases). CDR3 amino acids: CSALWVGAGNEQFF. For the CDR3, the DNA is TGCAGTGCCCTCTGGGTGGGGGCTGGGAATGAGCAGTTCTTC.